This T cell receptor (beta chain) was found in a study of shared clonotypes between healthy human individuals. Study context: The cohort comprised a couple of women and a few men. Their ages spanned 18 to 49 years.

Sequenced by immunoSEQ multiplex PCR; TCRdb stores in-frame clones only, minus some. The sample shows around 690,000 clones, roughly 87% of them seen only once. A word on this clone: Its target is unknown.

V was trimmed by 1 base and J by 7 bases, leaving 14 bases between them. The CDR3 has 14 amino acids. CDR1 is MNHEY and CDR2 is SVGAGI in the germline V gene. Study conclusions and caveats: Sequencing of the sorted subsets was shown by rarefaction to be incomplete despite large depth.

Sample: memory CD8+ T cells from PBMCs. Subset denoted: CD45RO+ cells pooled with CCR7-negative TemRA cells. This clonotype was sampled from a man between 18 and 29 years old in good health. Some clones in this sample may be carry-over from other donors' samples. The rearrangement uses TRBV6-5 and TRBJ2-7, with D possibly TRBD2 on 5 matching bases. CDR3 region: CASSYYRERSEQYF. The CDR3 DNA follows: TGTGCCAGCAGTTACTACCGGGAAAGGAGTGAGCAGTACTTC.